One sample yielded the 17 T cell receptor beta chains listed below, sequenced in a study of blood T cell repertoires in COVID-19. The assay was immunoSEQ multiplex PCR, and TCRdb's table has in-frame clones only and misses some. The sample shows 80,000 to 100,000 clones, 81% of them seen only once. The sequencing input was peripheral blood. Every receptor here comes from a man in his sixties with acute or convalescent COVID-19.

V and J are TRBV6-2 or TRBV6-3 and TRBJ2-7; TRBD1 matches at 10 bases. The length of the CDR3 is 19 residues. The germline CDR1 and CDR2 sequences are MNHEY and SVGEGT. V was pared by 5 bases and J by 4 bases, with 20 bases of the junction left unmatched. The CDR3 bases are TGTGCCAGCAGTACTCTTCTCCCCCGTACGGGACAGGGGTTATACGAGCAGTACTTC. It specifies CASSTLLPRTGQGLYEQYF.

The chain uses TRBV11-3 and TRBJ2-1; TRBD1 matches 10 bases. This CDR3 has 15 residues. Germline CDR1 reads SGHNT; CDR2 reads YENEEA. V was clipped by 4 bases and J by 5 bases; unmatched bases: 5. The CDR3 nucleotides are TGTGCCAGCAGCTCCGGGACAGGGGATAACAATGAGCAGTTCTTC. Protein product: CASSSGTGDNNEQFF.

V usage is TRBV7-2 and J usage is TRBJ1-4; a weak D match, TRBD1 (6 bases). Trimming removed 1 base from V and 0 bases from J, with 9 bases in between. The CDR3 is 16 amino acids. Germline loops: CDR1 SGHTA, CDR2 FQGNSA. CDR3 DNA: TGTGCCAGCAGCTTAGTTCAGGGGACAACTAATGAAAAACTGTTTTTT. This codes for CASSLVQGTTNEKLFF.

This sequence joins TRBV2 and TRBJ2-5; 8 bases map to TRBD2. This CDR3 region has 14 residues. J lost 5 bases, V lost 3 bases, and 5 bases had no gene match. Germline CDR1 and CDR2: SNHLY and FYNNEI. CDR3 in amino acids: CASSEGLGSETQYF. DNA of the CDR3: TGTGCCAGCAGTGAGGGACTAGGTAGCGAGACCCAGTACTTC. Using reference TRBV2 and TRBJ2-5 for the parts outside the CDR3, the full variable domain is EPEVTQTPSHQVTQMGQEVILRCVPISNHLYFYWYRQILGQKVEFLVSFYNNEISEKSEIFDDQFSVERPDGSNFTLKIRSTKLEDSAMYFCASSEGLGSETQYFGPGTRLLVL.

The rearrangement joins TRBV9 to TRBJ2-3; D is undetermined. This CDR3 is 14 amino acids long. The V and J ends lost 0 bases and 1 base respectively, with 6 bases between them. Germline assignment: CDR1 SGDLS and CDR2 YYNGEE. CDR3 region: CASSVGAGTDTQYF. CDR3 nucleotide sequence: TGTGCCAGCAGCGTAGGTGCAGGCACAGATACGCAGTATTTT. Full variable domain (outside the CDR3, taken from reference TRBV9 and TRBJ2-3): DSGVTQTPKHLITATGQRVTLRCSPRSGDLSVYWYQQSLDQGLQFLIQYYNGEERAKGNILERFSAQQFPDLHSELNLSSLELGDSALYFCASSVGAGTDTQYFGPGTRLTVL.

This chain uses TRBV6-5 with TRBJ2-2, with 8 positions matching TRBD2. Germline assignment: CDR1 MNHEY and CDR2 SVGAGI. V shed 5 bases, J shed 2 bases, and the junction held 1 base outside the gene matches. The CDR3 length is 14 residues. For the CDR3, the DNA is TGTGCCAGCAGTACTAGCGGTAACACCGGGGAGCTGTTTTTT. Translated, it gives CASSTSGNTGELFF.

This chain links TRBV3-1 (or the pseudogene TRBV3-2) with TRBJ2-1; 9 bases match TRBD2. The germline V gene encodes CDR1 LGHDT and CDR2 YNNKEL (reference sequence). This CDR3 is built from 15 residues. The trim removed 4 bases at V and 3 bases at J, leaving 4 bases unmatched. CDR3 in amino acids: CASSPKRGDYNEQFF. The CDR3 DNA reads as TGTGCCAGCAGCCCCAAGCGGGGGGACTACAATGAGCAGTTCTTC.

This chain links TRBV5-1 with TRBJ2-5, with a tentative D call TRBD2 (5 bases). Deletions cut 1 base from V and 2 bases from J, with 9 bases between. The CDR3 has 14 amino acids. Germline CDR1 reads SGHRS; CDR2 reads YFSETQ. Written as DNA, the CDR3 is TGCGCCAGCAGCTTGATGGGGAGACAAGAGACCCAGTACTTC. This sequence encodes CASSLMGRQETQYF. Supplemented by reference TRBV5-1 and TRBJ2-5, the full variable domain reads KAGVTQTPRYLIKTRGQQVTLSCSPISGHRSVSWYQQTPGQGLQFLFEYFSETQRNKGNFPGRFSGRQFSNSRSEMNVSTLELGDSALYLCASSLMGRQETQYFGPGTRLLVL.

This clone has more than one count but fewer than ten. The chain carries TRBV7-3 and TRBJ2-1; 10 positions agree with TRBD2. The CDR3 runs 15 residues. Germline CDR1 SGHTA, CDR2 FQGTGA. The V segment lost 2 bases and the J segment 7 bases; nucleotides outside the gene matches: 5. The CDR3 reads CASSLRASGRNEQFF. The CDR3 DNA sequence: TGTGCCAGCAGCTTACGGGCTAGCGGGAGAAATGAGCAGTTCTTC.

The chain combines TRBV6-6 with TRBJ2-4; 12 nucleotides align to TRBD1. This CDR3 region has 14 residues. From germline, CDR1 is MNHNY and CDR2 SVGAGI (reference sequence). V was pared by 5 bases and J by 6 bases, with 2 bases of the junction left unmatched. The CDR3 coding sequence is TGTGCCAGCAGTACGGGACAGGGGGCAAACATTCAGTACTTC. It yields the protein CASSTGQGANIQYF.

This clone was recorded only once. The chain couples TRBV6-4 to TRBJ2-3; the match to TRBD2 covers 11 bases. J lost 0 bases, V lost 0 bases, and 2 bases had no gene match. CDR1 and CDR2 from the germline V gene are MRHNA and SNTAGT. The CDR3 is made up of 17 amino acids. This CDR3 is CASSDSGLAVSTDTQYF. The CDR3 region has the DNA TGTGCCAGCAGTGACTCGGGACTAGCGGTTAGCACAGATACGCAGTATTTT.

This clone was counted once. This chain joins TRBV2 and TRBJ2-7, with 7 bases identical to TRBD1. The CDR3 sequence is 13 residues long. Germline CDR1 reads SNHLY; CDR2 reads FYNNEI. The ends lost 4 bases at V and 3 bases at J; junction bases unmatched: 3. This CDR3 reads CASSGDSVYEQYF. DNA for the CDR3: TGTGCCAGCAGTGGGGACAGTGTCTACGAGCAGTACTTC.

The genes are TRBV27 and TRBJ1-2; maybe TRBD1 (6 bases). V was trimmed by 6 bases and J by 3 bases, leaving 26 bases between them. Germline values: CDR1 MNHEY, CDR2 SMNVEV (reference sequence). The CDR3 is 18 residues long. CDR3 coding DNA: TGTGCCAGCAGGCTCGTTCCCAAAGTGGACAGCGTATACTATGGCTACACCTTC. This translates into CASRLVPKVDSVYYGYTF.

A single count supports this clone. Written as DNA, the CDR3 is TGCGCCAGCAGCCAAACAGGGGGCCATGGACGCTCTGGAAACACCATATATTTT. Its protein is CASSQTGGHGRSGNTIYF. The V gene is TRBV4-1, the J gene TRBJ1-3; TRBD1 aligns across 9 bases. The CDR3 loop spans 18 amino acids. The J segment lost 0 bases and the V segment lost 2 bases, leaving 8 bases of the junction unmatched. Looked up from germline, CDR1 is MGHRA and CDR2 is YSYEKL.

This clone was counted only a few times. The chain joins TRBV7-2 to TRBJ1-4, with 7 bases matching TRBD1. Germline CDR1 is SGHTA and CDR2 is FQGNSA. CDR3 length: 13 amino acids. J lost 7 bases, V lost 6 bases, and 5 bases had no gene match. The CDR3 loop reads CASRRQGVEKLFF. As DNA, the CDR3 is TGTGCCAGCAGGAGACAGGGAGTTGAAAAACTGTTTTTT.

The V call is TRBV10-2, the J call TRBJ1-1, with 8 bases identical to TRBD1. This CDR3 has 14 residues. Germline values: CDR1 WSHSY, CDR2 SAAADI. Trimming at V came to 5 bases and at J to 4 bases, leaving 6 bases not matched to a gene. In nucleotides, the CDR3 is TGCGCCAGCAGTAGTACAGGGGGAGGCACTGAAGCTTTCTTT. Its protein product is CASSSTGGGTEAFF.

The chain uses TRBV5-4 and TRBJ2-2; D remains ambiguous. Germline CDR1 and CDR2: SGHNT and YYREEE (reference sequence). The CDR3 consists of 15 residues. V lost 4 bases and J lost 0, with 10 bases in between. The CDR3 DNA reads as TGTGCCAGCAGCCGTGACACTTCGAACACCGGGGAGCTGTTTTTT. It specifies CASSRDTSNTGELFF.